This T cell receptor beta chain was sequenced in a study of T-cell reconstitution after alpha-beta-depleted transplantation in children. Whole-study findings and limits: Fresh T-cell production supplied most of the T-cell counts and diversity seen one year after transplant. The study traced high day-60 TCRbeta diversity in some patients to surviving recipient T cells and thymic progenitors. After transplant, at about two months, alpha-beta T cells were reportedly derived from several hundred expanded graft clones.

Preparing the TCRbeta library involved the use of unique molecular identifiers. TCRdb re-analysed the PCR reads in MiXCR, keeping a single row per CDR3 protein. The sample records 200,000 to 250,000 distinct CDR3 sequences, roughly 8.2% being singletons. This CDR3 region has 17 residues. V was pared by 6 bases and J by 4 bases, with 23 bases between. Looked up from germline, CDR1 is ENHRY and CDR2 is SYGVKD. Details on this clonotype: Antigen specificity is unknown.

The V and J genes are TRBV10-3 and TRBJ2-3, with TRBD2 as a possible D gene (6 bases). The source was PBMCs, mostly from graft donor cells, collected 180 days after TCRalphabeta/CD19-depleted stem cell transplant. The receptor was derived from a male patient aged 10-17 years who had a stem cell transplant for acute lymphoblastic leukemia, so the T cells may come from the graft donor. DNA for the CDR3: TGTGCCATCAGCTCCCGGGGGACGGACCTGGGGGCAGATACGCAGTATTTT. It yields the protein CAISSRGTDLGADTQYF.